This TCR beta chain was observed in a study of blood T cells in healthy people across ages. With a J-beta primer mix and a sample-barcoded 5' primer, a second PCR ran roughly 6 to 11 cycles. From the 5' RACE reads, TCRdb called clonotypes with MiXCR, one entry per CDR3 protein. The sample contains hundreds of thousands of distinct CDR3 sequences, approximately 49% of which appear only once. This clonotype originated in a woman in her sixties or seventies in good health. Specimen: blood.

Here the CDR3 reads CASRPKPPLGGPHTQYF. The CDR3 region has the DNA TGTGCCAGCAGACCCAAGCCACCCCTGGGTGGGCCACATACGCAGTATTTT. The gene calls are TRBV27 and TRBJ2-3, with D uncertain. The CDR3 loop spans 17 amino acids. The V and J ends lost 6 bases and 7 bases respectively, with 26 bases between them. The germline V gene encodes CDR1 MNHEY and CDR2 SMNVEV (reference sequence).